This T cell receptor (beta chain) was observed in a study of T cells in Graves' hyperthyroidism and ophthalmopathy. Uncontrolled infection, other autoimmune disease, pregnancy and lactation each barred patients from inclusion. The CDR3 regions of TCR beta were amplified from RNA transcripts. A first-round RT-PCR of the TCR CDR3 used the HTBI primer set. MiXCR, run by TCRdb on the multiplex PCR reads, gives a single entry per CDR3 protein. Among hundreds of thousands of distinct CDR3 sequences, approximately 15% were seen once, and the ten largest hold 5.8%. Germline V gene sequence: CDR1 MDHEN, CDR2 SYDVKM. Trimming took 2 bases from V and 1 from J; bases not matched to a gene: 3. The CDR3 is 15 amino acids. This clonotype was picked up many times.

The clonotype comes from a woman aged 25 to 45 with Graves' hyperthyroidism that later progressed to Graves' ophthalmopathy. The J gene is TRBJ2-7, the V gene TRBV28, with 9 positions matching TRBD2. Source material: blood. CDR3 amino acids: CASSLTAGGSYEQYF. CDR3 bases: TGTGCCAGCAGTTTAACAGCGGGAGGATCCTACGAGCAGTACTTC. Variable domain in full (rest from reference TRBV28 and TRBJ2-7): DVKVTQSSRYLVKRTGEKVFLECVQDMDHENMFWYRQDPGLGLRLIYFSYDVKMKEKGDIPEGYSVSREKKERFSLILESASTNQTSMYLCASSLTAGGSYEQYFGPGTRLTVT.